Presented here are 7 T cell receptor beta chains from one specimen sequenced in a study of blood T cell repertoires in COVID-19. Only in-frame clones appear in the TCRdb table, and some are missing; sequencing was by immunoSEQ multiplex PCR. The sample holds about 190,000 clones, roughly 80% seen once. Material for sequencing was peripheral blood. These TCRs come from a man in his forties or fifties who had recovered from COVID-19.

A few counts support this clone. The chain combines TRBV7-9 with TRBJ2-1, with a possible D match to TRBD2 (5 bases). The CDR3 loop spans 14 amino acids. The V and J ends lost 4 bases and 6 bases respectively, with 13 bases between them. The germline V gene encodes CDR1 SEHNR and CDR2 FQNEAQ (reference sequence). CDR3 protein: CASSSPGSTNEQFF. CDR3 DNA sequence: TGTGCCAGCAGCTCCCCGGGATCTACCAATGAGCAGTTCTTC.

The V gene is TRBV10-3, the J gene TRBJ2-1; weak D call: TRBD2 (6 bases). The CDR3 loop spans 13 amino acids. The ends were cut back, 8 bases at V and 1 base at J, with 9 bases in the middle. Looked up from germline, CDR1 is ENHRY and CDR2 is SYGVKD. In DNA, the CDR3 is TGTGCCATCTGGACTACATCCTACAATGAGCAGTTCTTC. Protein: CAIWTTSYNEQFF.

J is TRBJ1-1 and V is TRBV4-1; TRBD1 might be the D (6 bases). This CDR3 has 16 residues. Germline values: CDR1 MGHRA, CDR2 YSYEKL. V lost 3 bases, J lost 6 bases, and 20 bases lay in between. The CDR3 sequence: CASSQTFGQYRSEAFF. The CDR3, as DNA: TGCGCCAGCAGCCAGACTTTTGGACAGTACCGTTCTGAAGCTTTCTTT.

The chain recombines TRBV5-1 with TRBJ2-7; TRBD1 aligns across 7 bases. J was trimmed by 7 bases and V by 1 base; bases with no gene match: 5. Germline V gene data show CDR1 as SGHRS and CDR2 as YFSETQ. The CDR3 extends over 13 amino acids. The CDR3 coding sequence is TGCGCCAGCAGCTTGAACAGGGGTGATGAGCAGTACTTC. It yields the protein CASSLNRGDEQYF.

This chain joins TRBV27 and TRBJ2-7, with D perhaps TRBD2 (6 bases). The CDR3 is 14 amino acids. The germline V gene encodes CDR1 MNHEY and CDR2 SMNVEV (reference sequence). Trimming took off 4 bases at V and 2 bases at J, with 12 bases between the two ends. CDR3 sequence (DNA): TGTGCCAGCAGTTCTAGACTAGGACCCTACGAGCAGTACTTC. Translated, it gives CASSSRLGPYEQYF.

The CDR3 DNA follows: TGTGCCAGCAGTTTTAGTGCCGGGGAGCTGTTTTTT. This codes for CASSFSAGELFF. This chain links TRBV12-3 or TRBV12-4 with TRBJ2-2; D gene ambiguous. The V end was cut by 3 bases, the J end by 6 bases, with 5 bases between. The CDR3 covers 12 residues.

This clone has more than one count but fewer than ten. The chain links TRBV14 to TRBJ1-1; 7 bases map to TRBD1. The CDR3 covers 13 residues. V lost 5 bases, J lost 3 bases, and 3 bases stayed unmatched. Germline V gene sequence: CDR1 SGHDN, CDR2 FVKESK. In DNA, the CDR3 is TGTGCCAGCAGCGGGACAGCGGACACTGAAGCTTTCTTT. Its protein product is CASSGTADTEAFF.